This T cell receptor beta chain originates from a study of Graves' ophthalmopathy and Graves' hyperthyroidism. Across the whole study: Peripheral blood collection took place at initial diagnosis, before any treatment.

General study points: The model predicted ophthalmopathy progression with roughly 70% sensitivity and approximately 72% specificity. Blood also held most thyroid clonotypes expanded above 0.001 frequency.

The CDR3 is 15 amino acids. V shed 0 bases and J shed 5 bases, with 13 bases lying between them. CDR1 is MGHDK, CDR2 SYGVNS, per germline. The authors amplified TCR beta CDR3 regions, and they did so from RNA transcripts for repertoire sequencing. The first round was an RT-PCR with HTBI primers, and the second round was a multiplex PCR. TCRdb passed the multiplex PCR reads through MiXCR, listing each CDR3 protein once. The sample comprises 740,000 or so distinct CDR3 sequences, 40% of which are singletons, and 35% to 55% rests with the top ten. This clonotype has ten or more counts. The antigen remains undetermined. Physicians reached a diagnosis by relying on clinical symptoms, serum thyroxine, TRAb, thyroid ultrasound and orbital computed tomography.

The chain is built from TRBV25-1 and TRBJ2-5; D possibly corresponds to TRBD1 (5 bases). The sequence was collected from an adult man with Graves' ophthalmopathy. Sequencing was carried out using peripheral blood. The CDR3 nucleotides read TGTGCCAGCAGTGAATACAGTCCTAAGGGGGAGACCCAGTACTTC. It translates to CASSEYSPKGETQYF.